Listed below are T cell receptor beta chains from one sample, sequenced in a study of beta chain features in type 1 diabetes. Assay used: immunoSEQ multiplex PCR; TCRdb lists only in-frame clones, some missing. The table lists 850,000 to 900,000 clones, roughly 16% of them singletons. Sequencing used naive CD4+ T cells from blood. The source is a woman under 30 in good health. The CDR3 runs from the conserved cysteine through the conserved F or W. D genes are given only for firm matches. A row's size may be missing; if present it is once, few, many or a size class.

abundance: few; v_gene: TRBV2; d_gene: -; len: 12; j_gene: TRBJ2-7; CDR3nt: TGTGCCAGCAGTGAAAAGGGCTACGAGCAGTACTTC; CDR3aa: CASSEKGYEQYF
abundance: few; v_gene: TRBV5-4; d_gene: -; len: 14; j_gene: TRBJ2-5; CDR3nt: TGTGCCAGCAGCGCCGGCGGAAACCAAGAGACCCAGTACTTC; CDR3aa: CASSAGGNQETQYF
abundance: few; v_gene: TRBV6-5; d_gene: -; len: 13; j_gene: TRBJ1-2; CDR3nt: TGTGCCAGCAGCCCCGACGGGACAAGGGGCTACACCTTC; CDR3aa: CASSPDGTRGYTF
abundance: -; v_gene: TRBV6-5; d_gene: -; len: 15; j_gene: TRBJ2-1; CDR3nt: TGTGCCAGCTCCCTGGACAGCTCTCCCTACAATGAGCAGTTCTTC; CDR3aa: CASSLDSSPYNEQFF
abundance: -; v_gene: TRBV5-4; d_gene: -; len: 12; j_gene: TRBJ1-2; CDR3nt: TGTGCCAGCAGCTTGGAGAGGGGCCACTACACCTTC; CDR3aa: CASSLERGHYTF
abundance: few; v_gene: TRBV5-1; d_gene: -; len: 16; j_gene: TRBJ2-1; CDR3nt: TGCGCCAGCAGCTCCTATACATGGAGCTCCTACAATGAGCAGTTCTTC; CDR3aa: CASSSYTWSSYNEQFF
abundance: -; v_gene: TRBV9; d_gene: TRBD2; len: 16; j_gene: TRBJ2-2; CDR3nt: TGTGCCAGCAGCCAAACGGTGACTAGCGGAACCGGGGAGCTGTTTTTT; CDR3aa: CASSQTVTSGTGELFF
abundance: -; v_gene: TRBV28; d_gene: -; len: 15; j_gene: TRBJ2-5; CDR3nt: TGTGCCAGCAGTTTTAGGAGACCGGGTGGAGAGACCCAGTACTTC; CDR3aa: CASSFRRPGGETQYF
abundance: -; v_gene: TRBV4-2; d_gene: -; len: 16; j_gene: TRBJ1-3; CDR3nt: TGTGCCAGCAGCCAAGTAATCGGGGAAACTGGAAACACCATATATTTT; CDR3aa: CASSQVIGETGNTIYF
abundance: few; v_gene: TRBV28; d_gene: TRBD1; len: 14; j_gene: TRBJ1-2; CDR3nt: TGTGCCAGCAGCACATACAGGGGCCTCTATGGCTACACCTTC; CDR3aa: CASSTYRGLYGYTF
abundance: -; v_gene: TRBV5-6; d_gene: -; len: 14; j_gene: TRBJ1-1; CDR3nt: TGTGCCAGCAGCGCATTCCGGGGAGCCACTGAAGCTTTCTTT; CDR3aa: CASSAFRGATEAFF
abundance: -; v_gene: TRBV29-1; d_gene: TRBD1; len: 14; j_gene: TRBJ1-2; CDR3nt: TGCAGCGTTGTGGGACACCGGGACAGGGATCTCTACACCTTC; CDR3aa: CSVVGHRDRDLYTF